The 15 T cell receptor beta chains below come from one sample, sequenced in a study of blood T cell repertoires in COVID-19 (dated by TCRdb to the early 2020s). Libraries were constructed by the immunoSEQ multiplex PCR assay. Drawn from immuneACCESS, this table holds only the in-frame rearrangements with V and J called that TCRdb kept. Clones are partly lost; checked studies trace under half to an unresolved V gene and leave the rest unexplained. The sample includes approximately 89,000 clones, with nearly 90% observed a single time. The ten largest clones add up to more than 4.5% of the sample. Material: peripheral blood. All receptors come from a man between 65 and 80 years old with acute or convalescent COVID-19.

This chain uses TRBV19 with TRBJ1-1; maybe TRBD1 (5 bases). Trimming took 10 bases from V and 5 from J, leaving 17 bases between them. The CDR3 has 13 residues. Germline V gene data show CDR1 as LNHDA and CDR2 as SQIVND (reference sequence). CDR3 region: CATAMGEETEAFF. DNA for the CDR3: TGTGCCACTGCAATGGGGGAGGAGACTGAAGCTTTCTTT.

The V call is TRBV27, the J call TRBJ1-6; D is possibly TRBD1 (6 bases). This CDR3 region has 18 residues. With 3 bases removed from V and 5 bases from J, the gap between germline ends came to 20 bases. The V gene's germline CDR1 is MNHEY and CDR2 SMNVEV (reference sequence). This chain's CDR3 is CASSLKHRAGDDNSPLHF. CDR3 coding DNA: TGTGCCAGCAGTTTGAAACACAGGGCTGGGGACGATAATTCACCCCTCCACTTT.

The chain couples TRBV15 to TRBJ1-1; D unresolved. This CDR3 comprises 15 residues. Per the germline V gene, CDR1 is LNHNV and CDR2 is YYDKDF (reference sequence). The V gene lost 0 bases and the J gene lost 0 bases, with 8 bases spanning the gap. The CDR3 DNA sequence: TGTGCCACCAGCAGAGAGATCAGATTGAACACTGAAGCTTTCTTT. As protein: CATSREIRLNTEAFF.

The V call is TRBV2, the J call TRBJ1-5; D might be TRBD1 (6 bases). CDR1 SNHLY and CDR2 FYNNEI come from the germline V gene. V was trimmed by 7 bases and J by 4 bases, leaving 11 bases between them. This CDR3 has 13 residues. CDR3 residues: CASTRDTNQPQHF. As DNA, the CDR3 is TGTGCCAGCACCCGGGACACGAATCAGCCCCAGCATTTT.

This clone was found a few times. The V gene is TRBV28, the J gene TRBJ2-3; the D is unclear. This CDR3 spans 14 amino acids. Germline V gene lookup returns CDR1 MDHEN and CDR2 SYDVKM. The germline V and J ends were trimmed by 7 bases and 0 bases, with 11 bases remaining between them. Here the CDR3 reads CASTPPRSTDTQYF. The CDR3, as DNA: TGTGCCAGCACTCCCCCGCGGAGCACAGATACGCAGTATTTT.

The chain is built from TRBV9 and TRBJ1-4; TRBD1 agrees at 7 bases. Per germline, CDR1 SGDLS and CDR2 YYNGEE. The CDR3 is 16 amino acids. V lost 3 bases to trimming and J lost 5 bases; unmatched junction nucleotides: 10. CDR3 sequence: CASSDQRGGPNEKLFF. The CDR3 nucleotides are TGTGCCAGCAGCGATCAGAGAGGGGGCCCCAATGAAAAACTGTTTTTT.

The genes are TRBV7-9 and TRBJ1-1; 7 nucleotides agree with TRBD1. CDR1 is SEHNR, CDR2 FQNEAQ, per germline (reference sequence). Losses at the gene ends were 5 bases for V and 7 bases for J; bases not matched to a gene: 13. The length of the CDR3 is 15 residues. The CDR3 region has the DNA TGTGCCAGCAGCCCCCCGGGACAGCCATCAAGTGAAGCTTTCTTT. Its protein is CASSPPGQPSSEAFF.

The rearrangement uses TRBV9 and TRBJ1-4; 8 nucleotides match TRBD1. CDR3 length: 16 residues. J gave up 12 bases and V 3 bases, and 16 bases lay outside the gene matches. Germline CDR1 is SGDLS and CDR2 is YYNGEE. This CDR3 reads CASSAGPGQVITELFF. CDR3 in DNA: TGTGCCAGCAGCGCTGGGCCGGGACAGGTTATAACTGAACTGTTTTTT.

This rearrangement joins TRBV9 to TRBJ1-4; 11 nucleotides match TRBD1. V trimming: 3 bases; J trimming: 7 bases; junction bases outside the gene matches: 2. Germline V gene data show CDR1 as SGDLS and CDR2 as YYNGEE. The CDR3 runs to 14 residues. CDR3 in DNA: TGTGCCAGCAGCGAGGGACAGGGGGGTGAAAAACTGTTTTTT. Translated, it gives CASSEGQGGEKLFF.

This chain uses TRBV5-1 with TRBJ2-4, with a weak D call TRBD2 (5 bases). V lost 0 bases to trimming and J lost 0 bases, with 13 bases between them. The CDR3 covers 17 residues. Germline CDR1 and CDR2: SGHRS and YFSETQ. The CDR3 DNA sequence: TGCGCCAGCAGCTTGGACCTGGACTCCTCAGCCAAAAACATTCAGTACTTC. Its protein is CASSLDLDSSAKNIQYF.

The V and J genes are TRBV5-1 and TRBJ2-2; a possible D gene is TRBD2 (5 bases). Germline-derived CDR1 and CDR2 are SGHRS and YFSETQ. This CDR3 is 14 amino acids long. V lost 3 bases and J 4 bases, leaving 10 bases between the germline ends. The CDR3 DNA is TGCGCCAGCAGCTCGGGGTTACCCACCGGGGAGCTGTTTTTT. It codes for CASSSGLPTGELFF. Variable domain in full (rest from reference TRBV5-1 and TRBJ2-2): KAGVTQTPRYLIKTRGQQVTLSCSPISGHRSVSWYQQTPGQGLQFLFEYFSETQRNKGNFPGRFSGRQFSNSRSEMNVSTLELGDSALYLCASSSGLPTGELFFGEGSRLTVL.

This clone was picked up a small number of times. A read error may account for a junction end that differs from germline. The chain uses TRBV7-7 and TRBJ2-7; the match to TRBD2 covers 10 bases. Germline V gene data show CDR1 as SSHAT and CDR2 as FNYEAQ (reference sequence). The CDR3 sequence is 14 residues long. CDR3 bases: TGTGCTAGCAGCCCGAGCGGGGGGGCCTACGAGCAGTACTTC. Amino acid sequence: CASSPSGGAYEQYF. The full variable domain, rest sourced from reference TRBV7-7 and TRBJ2-7, is GAGVSQSPRYKVTKRGQDVTLRCDPISSHATLYWYQQALGQGPEFLTYFNYEAQPDKSGLPSDRFSAERPEGSISTLTIQRTEQRDSAMYRCASSPSGGAYEQYFGPGTRLTVT.

V is TRBV4-1 and J is TRBJ2-7, with D perhaps TRBD1 (6 bases). Trimming pared 2 bases from V and 6 bases from J, leaving 14 bases between. The CDR3 consists of 14 residues. Germline loops: CDR1 MGHRA, CDR2 YSYEKL. CDR3 region: CASSQTQNRVEQYF. The CDR3 DNA reads TGCGCCAGCAGCCAAACGCAGAACAGGGTCGAGCAGTACTTC.

The V call is TRBV6-1, the J call TRBJ1-1, with D tentatively TRBD1 (5 bases). This CDR3 has 17 residues. Germline V gene data show CDR1 as MNHNS and CDR2 as SASEGT. Trimming removed 2 bases from V and 0 bases from J, with 16 bases in between. DNA of the CDR3: TGTGCCAGCAGTGAATTAGGGGTGGGGCTAATGAACACTGAAGCTTTCTTT. Protein: CASSELGVGLMNTEAFF.

The genes are TRBV19 and TRBJ1-1; maybe TRBD1 (6 bases). Germline loops: CDR1 LNHDA, CDR2 SQIVND (reference sequence). V lost 7 bases to trimming and J lost 1 base, with 13 bases between them. The CDR3 totals 14 residues. The CDR3 is CASTLGQSNTEAFF. The DNA of the CDR3 is TGTGCCAGTACCCTCGGACAGTCGAACACTGAAGCTTTCTTT.